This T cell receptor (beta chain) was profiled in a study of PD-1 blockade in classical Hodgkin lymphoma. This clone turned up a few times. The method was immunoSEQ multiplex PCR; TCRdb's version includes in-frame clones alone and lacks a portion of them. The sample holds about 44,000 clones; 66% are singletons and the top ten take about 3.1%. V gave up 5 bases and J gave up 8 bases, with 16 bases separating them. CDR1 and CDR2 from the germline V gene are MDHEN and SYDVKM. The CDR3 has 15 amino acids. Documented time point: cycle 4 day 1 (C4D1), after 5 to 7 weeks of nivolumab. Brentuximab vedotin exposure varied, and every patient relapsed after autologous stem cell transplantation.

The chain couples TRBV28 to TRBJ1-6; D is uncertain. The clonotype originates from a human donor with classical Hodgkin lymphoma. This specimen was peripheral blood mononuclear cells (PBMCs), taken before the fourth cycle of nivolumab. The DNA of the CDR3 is TGTGCCAGCAGTACCCCATCCCCCGGGTATTCACCCCTCCACTTT. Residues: CASSTPSPGYSPLHF. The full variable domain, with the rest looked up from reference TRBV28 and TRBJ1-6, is DVKVTQSSRYLVKRTGEKVFLECVQDMDHENMFWYRQDPGLGLRLIYFSYDVKMKEKGDIPEGYSVSREKKERFSLILESASTNQTSMYLCASSTPSPGYSPLHFGNGTRLTVT.